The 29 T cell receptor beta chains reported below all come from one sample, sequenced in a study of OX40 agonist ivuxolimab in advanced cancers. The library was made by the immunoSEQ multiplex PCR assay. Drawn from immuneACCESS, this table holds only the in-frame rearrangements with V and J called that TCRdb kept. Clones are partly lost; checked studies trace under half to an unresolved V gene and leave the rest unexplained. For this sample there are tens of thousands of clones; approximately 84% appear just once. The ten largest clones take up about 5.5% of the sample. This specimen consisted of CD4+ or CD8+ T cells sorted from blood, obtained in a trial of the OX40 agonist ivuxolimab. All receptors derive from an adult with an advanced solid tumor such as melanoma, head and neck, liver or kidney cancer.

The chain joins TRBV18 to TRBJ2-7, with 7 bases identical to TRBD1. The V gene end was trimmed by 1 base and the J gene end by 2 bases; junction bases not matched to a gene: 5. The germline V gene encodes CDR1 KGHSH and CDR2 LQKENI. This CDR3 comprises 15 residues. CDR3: CASSPHRDSAYEQYF. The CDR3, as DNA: TGTGCCAGCTCACCACATCGGGACAGTGCCTACGAGCAGTACTTC.

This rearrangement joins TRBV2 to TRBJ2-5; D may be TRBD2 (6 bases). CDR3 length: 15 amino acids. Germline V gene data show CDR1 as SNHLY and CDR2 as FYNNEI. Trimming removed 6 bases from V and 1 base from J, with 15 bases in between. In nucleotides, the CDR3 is TGTGCCAGCAGCCCCCGCGGGACGCCCCAAGAGACCCAGTACTTC. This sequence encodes CASSPRGTPQETQYF.

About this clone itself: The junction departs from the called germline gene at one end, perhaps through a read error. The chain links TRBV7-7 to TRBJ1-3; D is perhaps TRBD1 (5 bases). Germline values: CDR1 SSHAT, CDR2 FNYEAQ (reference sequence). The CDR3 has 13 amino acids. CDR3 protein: CASSLGVGNTIYF. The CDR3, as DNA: TGTGCTAGCAGCTTGGGGGTCGGAAACACCATATATTTT. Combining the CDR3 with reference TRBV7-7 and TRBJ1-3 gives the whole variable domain GAGVSQSPRYKVTKRGQDVTLRCDPISSHATLYWYQQALGQGPEFLTYFNYEAQPDKSGLPSDRFSAERPEGSISTLTIQRTEQRDSAMYRCASSLGVGNTIYFGEGSWLTVV.

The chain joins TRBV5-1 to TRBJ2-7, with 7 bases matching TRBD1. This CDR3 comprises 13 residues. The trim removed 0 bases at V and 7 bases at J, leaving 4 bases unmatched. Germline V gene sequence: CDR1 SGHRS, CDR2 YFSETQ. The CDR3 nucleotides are TGCGCCAGCAGCTTGGGGACAGGTGCTGAGCAGTACTTC. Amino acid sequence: CASSLGTGAEQYF. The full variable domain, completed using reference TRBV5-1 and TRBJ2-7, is KAGVTQTPRYLIKTRGQQVTLSCSPISGHRSVSWYQQTPGQGLQFLFEYFSETQRNKGNFPGRFSGRQFSNSRSEMNVSTLELGDSALYLCASSLGTGAEQYFGPGTRLTVT.

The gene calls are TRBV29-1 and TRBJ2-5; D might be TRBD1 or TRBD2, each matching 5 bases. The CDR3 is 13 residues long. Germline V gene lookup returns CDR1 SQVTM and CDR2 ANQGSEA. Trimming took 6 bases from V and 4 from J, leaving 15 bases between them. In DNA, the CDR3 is TGCAGCGTCGGGGATAGGGGTGCAGAGACCCAGTACTTC. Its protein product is CSVGDRGAETQYF.

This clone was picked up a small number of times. As DNA, the CDR3 is TGTGCCATCAGTGAGGGGAGCCGAGGGCACGAGCAGTACTTC. Amino acid sequence: CAISEGSRGHEQYF. The gene calls are TRBV10-3 and TRBJ2-7; tentative D call: TRBD2 (5 bases). Germline loops: CDR1 ENHRY, CDR2 SYGVKD. V was shortened by 2 bases and J by 5 bases, with 13 bases between the two germline ends. CDR3 length: 14 residues.

The CDR3 region is CASSLQAANNEQFF. The CDR3 DNA reads TGCGCCAGCAGCTTACAGGCAGCAAACAATGAGCAGTTCTTC. V is TRBV5-1 and J is TRBJ2-1; possibly TRBD1 for D (5 bases). V lost 2 bases, J lost 5 bases, and 11 bases lay in between. Germline assignment: CDR1 SGHRS and CDR2 YFSETQ. The CDR3 consists of 14 residues.

The CDR3 DNA sequence: TGTGCCAGCAAGAGCCTGTCCTATGGCTACACCTTC. Amino acid sequence: CASKSLSYGYTF. This sequence joins TRBV28 and TRBJ1-2; D unclear. This CDR3 region has 12 residues. Trimming pared 7 bases from V and 4 bases from J, leaving 10 bases between. Germline assignment: CDR1 MDHEN and CDR2 SYDVKM.

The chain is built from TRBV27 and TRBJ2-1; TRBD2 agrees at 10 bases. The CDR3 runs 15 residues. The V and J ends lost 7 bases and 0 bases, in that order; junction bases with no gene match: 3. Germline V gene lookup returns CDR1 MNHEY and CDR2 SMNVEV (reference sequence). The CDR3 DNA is TGTGCCAGCAAGCGGGAGGGCCGCTCCTACAATGAGCAGTTCTTC. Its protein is CASKREGRSYNEQFF.

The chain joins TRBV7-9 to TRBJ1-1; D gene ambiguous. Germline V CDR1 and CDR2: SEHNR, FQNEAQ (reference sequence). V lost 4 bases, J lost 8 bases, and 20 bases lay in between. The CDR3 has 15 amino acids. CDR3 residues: CASSYSDTRIGEAFF. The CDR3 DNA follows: TGTGCCAGCAGCTACTCCGACACCCGAATCGGGGAAGCTTTCTTT.

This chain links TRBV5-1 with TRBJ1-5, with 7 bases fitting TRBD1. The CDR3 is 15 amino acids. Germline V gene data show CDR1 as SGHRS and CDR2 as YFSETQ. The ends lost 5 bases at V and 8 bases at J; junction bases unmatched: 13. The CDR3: CASSPGTAAGEPQHF. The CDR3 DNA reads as TGCGCCAGCAGTCCCGGGACAGCCGCCGGGGAGCCCCAGCATTTT.

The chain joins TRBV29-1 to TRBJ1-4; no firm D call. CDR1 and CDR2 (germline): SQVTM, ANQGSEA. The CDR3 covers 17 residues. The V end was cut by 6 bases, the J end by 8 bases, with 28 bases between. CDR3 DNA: TGCAGCGTCGCCAAAACGGTCTTTTCAGTGTCCGAGGAAAAACTGTTTTTT. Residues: CSVAKTVFSVSEEKLFF. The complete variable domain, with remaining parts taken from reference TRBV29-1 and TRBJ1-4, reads SAVISQKPSRDICQRGTSLTIQCQVDSQVTMMFWYRQQPGQSLTLIATANQGSEATYESGFVIDKFPISRPNLTFSTLTVSNMSPEDSSIYLCSVAKTVFSVSEEKLFFGSGTQLSVL.

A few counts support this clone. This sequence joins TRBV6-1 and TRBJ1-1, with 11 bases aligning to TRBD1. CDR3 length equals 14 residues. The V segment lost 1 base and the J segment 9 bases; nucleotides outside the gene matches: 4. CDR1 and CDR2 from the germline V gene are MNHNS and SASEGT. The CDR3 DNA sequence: TGTGCCAGCAGTGAAGAGGGACAGGGGGGACAAGCTTTCTTT. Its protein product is CASSEEGQGGQAFF.

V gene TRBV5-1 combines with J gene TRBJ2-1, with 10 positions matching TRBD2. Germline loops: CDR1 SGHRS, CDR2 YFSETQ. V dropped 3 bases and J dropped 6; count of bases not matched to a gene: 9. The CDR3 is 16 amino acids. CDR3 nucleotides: TGCGCCAGCAGCTCGGGAGCGGGAGGGTTTGGCAATGAGCAGTTCTTC. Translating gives CASSSGAGGFGNEQFF.

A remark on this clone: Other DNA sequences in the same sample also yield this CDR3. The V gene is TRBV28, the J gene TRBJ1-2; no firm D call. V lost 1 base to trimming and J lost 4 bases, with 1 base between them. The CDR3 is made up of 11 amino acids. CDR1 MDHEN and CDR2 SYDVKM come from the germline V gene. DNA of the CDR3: TGTGCCAGCAGTTTATCCTATGGCTACACCTTC. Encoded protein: CASSLSYGYTF.

This chain's CDR3 is CSVGLSGDTEAFF. The CDR3 coding sequence is TGCAGCGTAGGGTTATCTGGAGACACTGAAGCTTTCTTT. This chain joins TRBV29-1 and TRBJ1-1; D ambiguous. Germline CDR1 SQVTM, CDR2 ANQGSEA. V lost 6 bases and J 3 bases, leaving 14 bases between the germline ends. The CDR3 has 13 residues.

The chain's CDR3 is CASSPWSSGGYTF. CDR3 sequence (DNA): TGTGCCAGCAGCCCATGGAGTTCTGGCGGCTACACCTTC. V gene TRBV6-1 combines with J gene TRBJ1-2; D is uncertain. V was pared by 6 bases and J by 8 bases, with 16 bases between. From germline, CDR1 is MNHNS and CDR2 SASEGT. The CDR3 loop spans 13 amino acids.

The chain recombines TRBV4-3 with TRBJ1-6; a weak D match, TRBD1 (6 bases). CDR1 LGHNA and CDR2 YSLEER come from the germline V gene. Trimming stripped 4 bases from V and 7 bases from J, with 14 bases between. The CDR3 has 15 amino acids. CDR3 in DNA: TGCGCCAGCAGCCGAAAACAGGGTAGCAATTCACCCCTCCACTTT. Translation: CASSRKQGSNSPLHF.

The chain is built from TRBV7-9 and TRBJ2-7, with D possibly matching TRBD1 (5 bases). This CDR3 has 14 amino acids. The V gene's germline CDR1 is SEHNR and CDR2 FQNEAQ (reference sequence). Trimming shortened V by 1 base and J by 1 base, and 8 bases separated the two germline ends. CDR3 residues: CASSLEDISYEQYF. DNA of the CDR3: TGTGCCAGCAGCTTAGAGGACATATCCTACGAGCAGTACTTC. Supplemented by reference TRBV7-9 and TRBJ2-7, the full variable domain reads DTGVSQNPRHKITKRGQNVTFRCDPISEHNRLYWYRQTLGQGPEFLTYFQNEAQLEKSRLLSDRFSAERPKGSFSTLEIQRTEQGDSAMYLCASSLEDISYEQYFGPGTRLTVT.

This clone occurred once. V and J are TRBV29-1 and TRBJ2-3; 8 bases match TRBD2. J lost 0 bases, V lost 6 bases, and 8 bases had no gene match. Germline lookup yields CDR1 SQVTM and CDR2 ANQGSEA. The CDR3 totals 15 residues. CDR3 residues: CSVLQGLVSTDTQYF. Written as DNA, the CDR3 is TGCAGCGTCCTCCAGGGACTAGTGAGCACAGATACGCAGTATTTT.

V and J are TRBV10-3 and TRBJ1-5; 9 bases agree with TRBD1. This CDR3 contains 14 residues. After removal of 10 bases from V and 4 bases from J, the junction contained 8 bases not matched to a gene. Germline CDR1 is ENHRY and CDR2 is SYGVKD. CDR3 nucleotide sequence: TGTGCCACCAGGGACAGGGCAGCAAATCAGCCCCAGCATTTT. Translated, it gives CATRDRAANQPQHF.

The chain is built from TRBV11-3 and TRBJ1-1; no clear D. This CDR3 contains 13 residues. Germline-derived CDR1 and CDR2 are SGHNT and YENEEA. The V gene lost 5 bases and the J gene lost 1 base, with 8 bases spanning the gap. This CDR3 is CASSLTPNTEAFF. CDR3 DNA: TGTGCCAGCAGCCTGACTCCGAACACTGAAGCTTTCTTT.

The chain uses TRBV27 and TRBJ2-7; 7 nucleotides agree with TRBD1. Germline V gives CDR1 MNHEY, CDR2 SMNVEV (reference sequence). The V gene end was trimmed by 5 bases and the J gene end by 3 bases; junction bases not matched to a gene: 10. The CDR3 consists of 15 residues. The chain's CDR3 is CASSPRQGSVYEQYF. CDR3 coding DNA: TGTGCCAGCAGTCCCCGACAGGGTTCGGTCTACGAGCAGTACTTC.

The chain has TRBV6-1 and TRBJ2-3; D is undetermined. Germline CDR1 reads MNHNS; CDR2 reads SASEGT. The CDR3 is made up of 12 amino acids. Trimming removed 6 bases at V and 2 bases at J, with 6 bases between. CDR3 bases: TGTGCCAGCAGCTTTTACACAGATACGCAGTATTTT. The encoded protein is CASSFYTDTQYF.

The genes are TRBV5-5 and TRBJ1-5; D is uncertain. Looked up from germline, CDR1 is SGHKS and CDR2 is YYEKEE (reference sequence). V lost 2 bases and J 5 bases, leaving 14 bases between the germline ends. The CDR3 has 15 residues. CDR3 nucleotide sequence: TGTGCCAGCAGCTTAAGCACGGCAGAGTATCAGCCCCAGCATTTT. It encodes CASSLSTAEYQPQHF.

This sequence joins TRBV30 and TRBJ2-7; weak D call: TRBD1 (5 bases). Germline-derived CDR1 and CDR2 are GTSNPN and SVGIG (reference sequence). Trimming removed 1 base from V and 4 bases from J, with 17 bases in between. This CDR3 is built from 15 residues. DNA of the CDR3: TGTGCCTGGAGTGCCGGGTGGGGCTCATCGTACGAGCAGTACTTC. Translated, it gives CAWSAGWGSSYEQYF.

CDR3 coding DNA: TGTGCCAGCAGTCTCGGGACTAGCGGGATGGAGACCCAGTACTTC. Residues: CASSLGTSGMETQYF. The rearrangement joins TRBV2 to TRBJ2-5; 13 nucleotides align to TRBD2. Trimming at V came to 5 bases and at J to 5 bases, leaving 5 bases not matched to a gene. This CDR3 contains 15 residues. The germline V gene encodes CDR1 SNHLY and CDR2 FYNNEI. Looking up the rest from reference TRBV2 and TRBJ2-5 gives the full variable domain: EPEVTQTPSHQVTQMGQEVILRCVPISNHLYFYWYRQILGQKVEFLVSFYNNEISEKSEIFDDQFSVERPDGSNFTLKIRSTKLEDSAMYFCASSLGTSGMETQYFGPGTRLLVL.

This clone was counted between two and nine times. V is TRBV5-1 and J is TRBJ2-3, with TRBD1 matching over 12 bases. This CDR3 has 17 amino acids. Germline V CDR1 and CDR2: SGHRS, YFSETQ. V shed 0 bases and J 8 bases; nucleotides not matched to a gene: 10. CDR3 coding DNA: TGCGCCAGCAGCTTGGCAGGGACAGGGGGCGGTTTAGCTACGCAGTATTTT. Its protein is CASSLAGTGGGLATQYF.

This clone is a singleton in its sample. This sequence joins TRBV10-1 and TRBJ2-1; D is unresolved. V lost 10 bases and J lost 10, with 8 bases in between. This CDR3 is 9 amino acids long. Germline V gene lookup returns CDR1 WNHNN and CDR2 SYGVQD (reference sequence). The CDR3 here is CANPREQFF. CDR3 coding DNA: TGCGCCAACCCGAGGGAGCAGTTCTTC.